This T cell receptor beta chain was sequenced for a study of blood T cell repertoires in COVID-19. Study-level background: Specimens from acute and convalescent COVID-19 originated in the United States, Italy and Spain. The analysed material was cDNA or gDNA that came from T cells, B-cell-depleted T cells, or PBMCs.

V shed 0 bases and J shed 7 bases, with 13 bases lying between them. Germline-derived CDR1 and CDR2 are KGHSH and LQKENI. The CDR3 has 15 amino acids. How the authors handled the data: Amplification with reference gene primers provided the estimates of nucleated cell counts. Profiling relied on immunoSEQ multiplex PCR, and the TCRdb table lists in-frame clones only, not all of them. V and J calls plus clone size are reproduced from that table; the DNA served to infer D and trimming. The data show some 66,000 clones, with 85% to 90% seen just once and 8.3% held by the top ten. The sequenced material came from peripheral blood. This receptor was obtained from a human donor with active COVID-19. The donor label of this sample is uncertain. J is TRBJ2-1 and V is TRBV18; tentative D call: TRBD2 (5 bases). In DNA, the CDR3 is TGTGCCAGCTCACCACCGAAGGGAGAAGCTAATGAGCAGTTCTTC. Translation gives CASSPPKGEANEQFF.